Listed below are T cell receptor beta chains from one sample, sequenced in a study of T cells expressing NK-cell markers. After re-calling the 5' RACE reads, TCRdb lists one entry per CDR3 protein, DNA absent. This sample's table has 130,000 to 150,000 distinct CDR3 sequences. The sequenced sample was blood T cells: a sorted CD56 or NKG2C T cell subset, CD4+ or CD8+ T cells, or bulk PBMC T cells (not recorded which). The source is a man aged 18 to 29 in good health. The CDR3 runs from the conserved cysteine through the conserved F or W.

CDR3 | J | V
CASSFRPDMGNTGELFF | TRBJ2-2 | TRBV7-9
CASSNNPVWPYGGHNEQFF | TRBJ2-1 | TRBV21-1
CASSHTSGVRRETQYF | TRBJ2-5 | TRBV7-9
CASRLSGGNYGYTF | TRBJ1-2 | TRBV6-1
CAWSGADRGRYEQYF | TRBJ2-7 | TRBV30
CASRTLNTGELFF | TRBJ2-2 | TRBV6-1
CASSVSGLNTGELFF | TRBJ2-2 | TRBV25-1
CASSLGLAGGVVYNEQFF | TRBJ2-1 | TRBV5-1
CASSSSSGTEQFF | TRBJ2-1 | TRBV9
CATSYAGGNEQYF | TRBJ2-7 | TRBV24-1
CASNPRGGINYNEQFF | TRBJ2-1 | TRBV12-3/TRBV12-4
CASSSLRGAGNTIYF | TRBJ1-3 | TRBV6-5
CASSERDREQDTQYF | TRBJ2-3 | TRBV5-8
CASSQSVSGYNEQFF | TRBJ2-1 | TRBV4-1
CASSRTDHPNYGYTF | TRBJ1-2 | TRBV12-3/TRBV12-4
CASSFTGPGEFF | TRBJ2-1 | TRBV7-9
CAWSLTSYNEQFF | TRBJ2-1 | TRBV30
CASSQEGPGDYGYTF | TRBJ1-2 | TRBV4-2
CASSSVRQGYGYTF | TRBJ1-2 | TRBV7-8
CASSHAEDEKLFF | TRBJ1-4 | TRBV5-1
CASSYKEELFF | TRBJ2-2 | TRBV7-2
CATQQDSATNEKLFF | TRBJ1-4 | TRBV10-3
CASSPGRDTQYF | TRBJ2-3 | TRBV7-9
CAISESLDYEGKETQYF | TRBJ2-5 | TRBV10-3
CASSTWTSGSTDEQFF | TRBJ2-1 | TRBV7-6
CASSGDRVTTNEKLFF | TRBJ1-4 | TRBV7-9
CASSSGLAGPATDTQYF | TRBJ2-3 | TRBV5-1
CASTHSGNNEQFF | TRBJ2-1 | TRBV19
CATSDFSSTDTQYF | TRBJ2-3 | TRBV24-1
CASSRAGTHSADTQYF | TRBJ2-3 | TRBV12-3/TRBV12-4